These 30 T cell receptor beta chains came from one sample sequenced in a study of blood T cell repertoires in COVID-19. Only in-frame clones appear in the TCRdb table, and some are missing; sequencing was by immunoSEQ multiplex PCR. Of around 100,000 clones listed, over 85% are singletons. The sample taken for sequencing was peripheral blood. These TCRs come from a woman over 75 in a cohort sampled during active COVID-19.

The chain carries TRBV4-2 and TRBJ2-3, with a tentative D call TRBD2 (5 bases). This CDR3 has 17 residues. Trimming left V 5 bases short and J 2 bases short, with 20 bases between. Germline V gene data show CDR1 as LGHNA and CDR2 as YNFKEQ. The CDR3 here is CASSGIGGGWDTDTQYF. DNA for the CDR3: TGTGCCAGCAGCGGGATTGGAGGCGGGTGGGACACAGATACGCAGTATTTT.

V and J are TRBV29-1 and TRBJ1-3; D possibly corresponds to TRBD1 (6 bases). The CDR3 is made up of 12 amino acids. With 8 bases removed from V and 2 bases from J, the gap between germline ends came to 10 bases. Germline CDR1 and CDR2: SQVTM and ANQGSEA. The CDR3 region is CSFTGTGNTIYF. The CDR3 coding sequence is TGCAGCTTCACAGGGACTGGAAACACCATATATTTT.

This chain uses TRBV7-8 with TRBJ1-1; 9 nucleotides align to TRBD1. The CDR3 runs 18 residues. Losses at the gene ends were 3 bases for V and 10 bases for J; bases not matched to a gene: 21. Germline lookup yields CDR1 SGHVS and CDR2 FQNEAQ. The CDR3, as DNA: TGTGCCAGCAGCTTCCCCTTTAGCCGGGACAGGGTGGTATGGGGAGCTTTCTTT. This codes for CASSFPFSRDRVVWGAFF.

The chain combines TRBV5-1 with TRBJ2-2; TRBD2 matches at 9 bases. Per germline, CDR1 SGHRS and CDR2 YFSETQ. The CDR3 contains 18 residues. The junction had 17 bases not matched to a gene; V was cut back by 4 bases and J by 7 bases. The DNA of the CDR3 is TGCGCCAGCAGCCCTGTCGATCTCGCGGGAGGGGGCGGCGGGGAGCTGTTTTTT. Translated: CASSPVDLAGGGGGELFF.

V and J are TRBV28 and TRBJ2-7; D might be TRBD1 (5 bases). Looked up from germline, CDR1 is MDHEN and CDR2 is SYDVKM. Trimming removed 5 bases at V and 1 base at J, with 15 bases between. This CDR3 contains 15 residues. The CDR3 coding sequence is TGTGCCAGCAGTCCCCCGGTGGCAGGGTCCTACGAGCAGTACTTC. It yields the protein CASSPPVAGSYEQYF.

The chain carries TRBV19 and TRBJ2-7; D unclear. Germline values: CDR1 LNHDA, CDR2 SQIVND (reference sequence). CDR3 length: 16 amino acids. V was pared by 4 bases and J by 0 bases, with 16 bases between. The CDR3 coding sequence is TGTGCCAGTAGTAGCCATGCTTCTGGAGTCTCCTACGAGCAGTACTTC. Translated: CASSSHASGVSYEQYF.

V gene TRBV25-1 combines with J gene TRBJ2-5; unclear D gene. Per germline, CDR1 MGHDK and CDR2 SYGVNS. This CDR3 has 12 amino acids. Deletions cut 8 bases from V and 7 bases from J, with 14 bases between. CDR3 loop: CASGQSGGTQYF. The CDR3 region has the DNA TGTGCCAGCGGTCAGTCCGGCGGGACCCAGTACTTC.

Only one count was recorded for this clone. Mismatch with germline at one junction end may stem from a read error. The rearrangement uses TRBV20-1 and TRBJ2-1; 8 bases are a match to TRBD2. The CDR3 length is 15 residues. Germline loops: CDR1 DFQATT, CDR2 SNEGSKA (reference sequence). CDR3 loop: CSPSNTGGDYNEQFF. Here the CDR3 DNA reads TGCAGTCCTAGTAATACGGGGGGGGATTACAATGAGCAGTTCTTC.

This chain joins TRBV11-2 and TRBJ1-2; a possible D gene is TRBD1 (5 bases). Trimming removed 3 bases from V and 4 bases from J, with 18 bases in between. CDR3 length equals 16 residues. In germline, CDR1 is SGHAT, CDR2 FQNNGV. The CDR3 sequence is CASSLTDLQVGYGYTF. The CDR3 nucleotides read TGTGCCAGCAGCTTGACAGACCTTCAAGTGGGCTATGGCTACACCTTC.

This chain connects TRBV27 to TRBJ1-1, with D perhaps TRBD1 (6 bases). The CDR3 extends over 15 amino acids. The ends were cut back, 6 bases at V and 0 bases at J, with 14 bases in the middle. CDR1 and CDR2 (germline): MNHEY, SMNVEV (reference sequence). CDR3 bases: TGTGCCAGCAGACTAACTGGGGACATGAACACTGAAGCTTTCTTT. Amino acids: CASRLTGDMNTEAFF.

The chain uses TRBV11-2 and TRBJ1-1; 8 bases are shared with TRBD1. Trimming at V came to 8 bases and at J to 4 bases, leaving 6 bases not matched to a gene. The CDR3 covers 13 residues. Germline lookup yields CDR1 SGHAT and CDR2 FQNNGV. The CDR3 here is CASPDRAGTEAFF. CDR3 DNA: TGTGCCAGCCCGGACAGGGCTGGCACTGAAGCTTTCTTT.

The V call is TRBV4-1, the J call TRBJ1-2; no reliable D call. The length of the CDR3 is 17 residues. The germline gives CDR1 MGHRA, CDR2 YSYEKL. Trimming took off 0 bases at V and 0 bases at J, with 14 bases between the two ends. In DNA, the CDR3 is TGCGCCAGCAGCCAAGAAGTCAAAAGACGGGCTAACTATGGCTACACCTTC. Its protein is CASSQEVKRRANYGYTF.

The CDR3, as DNA: TGTGCCAGCAGCTTATCGAGTCGGAGCTTCTACGAGCAGTACTTC. Its protein product is CASSLSSRSFYEQYF. The chain is built from TRBV7-2 and TRBJ2-7; D is ambiguous. Trimming took 2 bases from V and 3 from J, leaving 14 bases between them. Germline loops: CDR1 SGHTA, CDR2 FQGNSA. The CDR3 is 15 residues long.

For the CDR3, the DNA is TGTGCCTGGAGTAACCGGGGCACAGATACGCAGTATTTT. It is translated as CAWSNRGTDTQYF. The chain combines TRBV30 with TRBJ2-3, with unresolved D. CDR1 is GTSNPN, CDR2 SVGIG, per germline (reference sequence). The CDR3 is 13 amino acids. Trimming removed 2 bases at V and 1 base at J, with 7 bases between.

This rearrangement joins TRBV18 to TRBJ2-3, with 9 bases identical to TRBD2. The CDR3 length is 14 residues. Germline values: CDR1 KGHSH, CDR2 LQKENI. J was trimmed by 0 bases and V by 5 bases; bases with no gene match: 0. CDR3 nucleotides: TGTGCCAGCTCAGCGGGGGGGAGCACAGATACGCAGTATTTT. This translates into CASSAGGSTDTQYF. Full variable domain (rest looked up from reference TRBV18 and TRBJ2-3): NAGVMQNPRHLVRRRGQEARLRCSPMKGHSHVYWYRQLPEEGLKFMVYLQKENIIDESGMPKERFSAEFPKEGPSILRIQQVVRGDSAAYFCASSAGGSTDTQYFGPGTRLTVL.

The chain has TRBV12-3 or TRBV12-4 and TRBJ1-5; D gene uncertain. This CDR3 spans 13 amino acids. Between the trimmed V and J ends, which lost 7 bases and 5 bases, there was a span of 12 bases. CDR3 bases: TGTGCCAGCAACGTCGGGTATGATCAGCCCCAGCATTTT. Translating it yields CASNVGYDQPQHF.

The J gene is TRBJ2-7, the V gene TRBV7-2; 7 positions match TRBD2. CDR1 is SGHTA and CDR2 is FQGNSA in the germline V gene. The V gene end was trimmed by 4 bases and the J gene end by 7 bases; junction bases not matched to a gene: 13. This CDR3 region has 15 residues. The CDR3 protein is CASSSSGLGVGEQYF. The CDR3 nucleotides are TGTGCCAGCAGCTCCTCCGGACTAGGTGTAGGTGAGCAGTACTTC.

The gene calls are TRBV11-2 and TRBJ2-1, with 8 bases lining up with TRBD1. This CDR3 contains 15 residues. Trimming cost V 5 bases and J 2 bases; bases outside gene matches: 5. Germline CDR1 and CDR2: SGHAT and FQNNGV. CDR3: CASSPQGVAYNEQFF. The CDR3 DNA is TGTGCCAGCAGCCCACAGGGGGTGGCCTACAATGAGCAGTTCTTC.

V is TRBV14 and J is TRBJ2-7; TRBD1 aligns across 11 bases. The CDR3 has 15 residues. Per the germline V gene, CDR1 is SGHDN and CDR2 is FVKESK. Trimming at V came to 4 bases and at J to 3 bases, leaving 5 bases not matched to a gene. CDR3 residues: CASSRPGTGGYEQYF. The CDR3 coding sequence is TGTGCCAGCAGCCGACCGGGGACAGGGGGCTACGAGCAGTACTTC.

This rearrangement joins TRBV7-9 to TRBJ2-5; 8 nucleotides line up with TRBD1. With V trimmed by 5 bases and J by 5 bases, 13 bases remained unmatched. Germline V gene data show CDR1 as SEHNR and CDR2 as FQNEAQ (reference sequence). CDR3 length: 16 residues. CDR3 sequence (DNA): TGTGCCAGCAGCCCCCTGACAGGGGTACATGGCGAGACCCAGTACTTC. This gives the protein CASSPLTGVHGETQYF.

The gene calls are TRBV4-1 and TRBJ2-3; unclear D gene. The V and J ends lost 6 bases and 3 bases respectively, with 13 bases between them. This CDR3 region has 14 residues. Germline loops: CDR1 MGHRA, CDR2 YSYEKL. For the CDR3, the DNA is TGCGCCAGCAGGGAGACTGGCATGACAGATACGCAGTATTTT. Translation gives CASRETGMTDTQYF.

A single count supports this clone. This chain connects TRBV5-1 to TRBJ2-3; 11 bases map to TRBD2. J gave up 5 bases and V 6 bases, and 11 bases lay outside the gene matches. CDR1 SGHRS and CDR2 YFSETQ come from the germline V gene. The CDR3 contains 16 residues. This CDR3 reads CASTVIAGGPVDTQYF. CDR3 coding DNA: TGCGCCAGCACCGTGATAGCGGGAGGGCCAGTAGATACGCAGTATTTT.

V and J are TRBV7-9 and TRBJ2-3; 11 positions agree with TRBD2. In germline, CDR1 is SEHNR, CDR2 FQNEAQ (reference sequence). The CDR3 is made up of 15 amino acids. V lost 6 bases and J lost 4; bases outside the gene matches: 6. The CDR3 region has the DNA TGTGCCAGCAGACCGACTAGCGGGATATCAGATACGCAGTATTTT. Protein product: CASRPTSGISDTQYF. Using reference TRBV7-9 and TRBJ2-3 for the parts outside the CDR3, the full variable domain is DTGVSQNPRHKITKRGQNVTFRCDPISEHNRLYWYRQTLGQGPEFLTYFQNEAQLEKSRLLSDRFSAERPKGSFSTLEIQRTEQGDSAMYLCASRPTSGISDTQYFGPGTRLTVL.

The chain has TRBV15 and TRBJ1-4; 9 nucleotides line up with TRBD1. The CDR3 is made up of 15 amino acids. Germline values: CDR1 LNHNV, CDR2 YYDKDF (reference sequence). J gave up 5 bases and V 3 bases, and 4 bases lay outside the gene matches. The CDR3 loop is CATSRVTGGNEKLFF. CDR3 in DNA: TGTGCCACCAGCAGGGTGACAGGGGGGAATGAAAAACTGTTTTTT.

CDR3 nucleotides: TGTGCCAGCAGCAACTCAGGACAGGGCTACGAGCAGTACTTC. This gives the protein CASSNSGQGYEQYF. V gene TRBV11-3 combines with J gene TRBJ2-7; 8 bases agree with TRBD1. The trim removed 5 bases at V and 3 bases at J, leaving 6 bases unmatched. Germline V gene lookup returns CDR1 SGHNT and CDR2 YENEEA. The CDR3 runs 14 residues.

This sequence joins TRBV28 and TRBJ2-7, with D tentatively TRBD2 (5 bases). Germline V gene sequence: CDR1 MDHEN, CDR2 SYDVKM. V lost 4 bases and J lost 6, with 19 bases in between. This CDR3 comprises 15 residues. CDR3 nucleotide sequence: TGTGCCAGCAGTTCCCGTATACTAGTTTCTCGCGAGCAGTACTTC. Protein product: CASSSRILVSREQYF.

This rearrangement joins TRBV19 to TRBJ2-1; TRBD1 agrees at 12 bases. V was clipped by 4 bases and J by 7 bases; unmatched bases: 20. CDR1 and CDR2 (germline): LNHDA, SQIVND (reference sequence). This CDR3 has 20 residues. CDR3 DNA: TGTGCCAGTAGTAACCCCGCGTTTACGATTGGGACAGGGGGCAAGAATGAGCAGTTCTTC. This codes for CASSNPAFTIGTGGKNEQFF. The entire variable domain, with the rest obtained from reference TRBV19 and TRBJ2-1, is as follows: DGGITQSPKYLFRKEGQNVTLSCEQNLNHDAMYWYRQDPGQGLRLIYYSQIVNDFQKGDIAEGYSVSREKKESFPLTVTSAQKNPTAFYLCASSNPAFTIGTGGKNEQFFGPGTRLTVL.

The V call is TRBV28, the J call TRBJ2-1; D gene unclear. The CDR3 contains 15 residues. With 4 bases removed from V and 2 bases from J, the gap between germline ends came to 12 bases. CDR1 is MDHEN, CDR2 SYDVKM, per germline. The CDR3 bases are TGTGCCAGCAGTTCGCCTCCCACGGCCTACAATGAGCAGTTCTTC. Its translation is CASSSPPTAYNEQFF.

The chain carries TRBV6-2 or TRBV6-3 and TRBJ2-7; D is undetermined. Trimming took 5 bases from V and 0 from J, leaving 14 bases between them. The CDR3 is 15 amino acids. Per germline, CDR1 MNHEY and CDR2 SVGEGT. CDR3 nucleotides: TGTGCCAGCAGTACCCGTAGATATTCCTCCTACGAGCAGTACTTC. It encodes CASSTRRYSSYEQYF.

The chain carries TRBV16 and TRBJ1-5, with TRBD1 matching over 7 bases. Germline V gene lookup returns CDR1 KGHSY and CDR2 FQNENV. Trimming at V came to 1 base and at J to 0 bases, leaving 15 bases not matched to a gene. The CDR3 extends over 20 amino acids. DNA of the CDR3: TGTGCCAGCAGCCAATTCGGTGGAGATACAGGGGCACTTAGCAATCAGCCCCAGCATTTT. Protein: CASSQFGGDTGALSNQPQHF.